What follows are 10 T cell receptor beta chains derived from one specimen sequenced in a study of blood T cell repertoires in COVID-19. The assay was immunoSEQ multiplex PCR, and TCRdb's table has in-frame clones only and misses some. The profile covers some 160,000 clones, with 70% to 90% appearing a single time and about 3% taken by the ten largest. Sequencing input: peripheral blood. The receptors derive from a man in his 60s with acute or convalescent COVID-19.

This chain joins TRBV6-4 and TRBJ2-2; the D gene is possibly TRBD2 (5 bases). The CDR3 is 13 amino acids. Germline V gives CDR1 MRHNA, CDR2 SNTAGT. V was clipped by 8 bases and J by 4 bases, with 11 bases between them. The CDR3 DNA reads TGTGCCAGCCCCCAGCGGCCCACCGGGGAGCTGTTTTTT. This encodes CASPQRPTGELFF.

The CDR3 region has the DNA TGTGCCAGCTCACTAGGACTAATGAACACCGGGGAGCTGTTTTTT. It encodes CASSLGLMNTGELFF. V gene TRBV18 combines with J gene TRBJ2-2; the D gene is possibly TRBD2 (6 bases). This CDR3 has 15 amino acids. The V end was cut by 4 bases, the J end by 1 base, with 10 bases between. Germline loops: CDR1 KGHSH, CDR2 LQKENI.

In DNA form, the CDR3 reads TGTGCCAGCAGTAAAGGGGGAGGGAGCACTGAAGCTTTCTTT. Encoded protein: CASSKGGGSTEAFF. V and J are TRBV14 and TRBJ1-1; TRBD1 might be the D (6 bases). With 6 bases removed from V and 4 bases from J, the gap between germline ends came to 15 bases. CDR3 length: 14 amino acids. Germline assignment: CDR1 SGHDN and CDR2 FVKESK.

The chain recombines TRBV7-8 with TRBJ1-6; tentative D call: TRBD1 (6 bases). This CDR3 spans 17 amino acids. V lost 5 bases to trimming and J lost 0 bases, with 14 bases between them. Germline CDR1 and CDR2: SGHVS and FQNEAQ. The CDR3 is CASSTGTLSSYNSPLHF. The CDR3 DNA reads TGTGCCAGCAGCACCGGGACACTTAGCTCCTATAATTCACCCCTCCACTTT.

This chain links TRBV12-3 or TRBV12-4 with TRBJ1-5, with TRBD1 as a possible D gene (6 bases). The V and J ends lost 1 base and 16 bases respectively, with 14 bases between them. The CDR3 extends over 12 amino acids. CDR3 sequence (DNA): TGTGCCAGCAGTTTAGGGCAGGGGAGTACACATTTT. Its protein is CASSLGQGSTHF.

The CDR3 DNA sequence: TGTGCCAGCAGCTTAGATGCAGGGAAGAATTCACCCCTCCACTTT. Its protein product is CASSLDAGKNSPLHF. The J gene is TRBJ1-6, the V gene TRBV7-9, with D perhaps matching TRBD1 (5 bases). Germline values: CDR1 SEHNR, CDR2 FQNEAQ (reference sequence). Trimming pared 1 base from V and 7 bases from J, leaving 11 bases between. This CDR3 has 15 amino acids.

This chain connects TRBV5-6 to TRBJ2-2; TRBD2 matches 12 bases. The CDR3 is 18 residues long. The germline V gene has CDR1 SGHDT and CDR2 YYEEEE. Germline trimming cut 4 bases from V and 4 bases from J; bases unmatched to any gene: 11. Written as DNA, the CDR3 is TGTGCCAGCAGCGCGGGGTCCGGGACTAGCGGGCCCACCGGGGAGCTGTTTTTT. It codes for CASSAGSGTSGPTGELFF.

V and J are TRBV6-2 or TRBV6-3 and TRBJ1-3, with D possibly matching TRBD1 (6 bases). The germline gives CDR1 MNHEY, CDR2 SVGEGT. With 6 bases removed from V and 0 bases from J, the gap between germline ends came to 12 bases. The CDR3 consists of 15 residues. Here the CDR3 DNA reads TGTGCCAGCAGCCGGGGGCTGCACTCTGGAAACACCATATATTTT. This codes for CASSRGLHSGNTIYF.

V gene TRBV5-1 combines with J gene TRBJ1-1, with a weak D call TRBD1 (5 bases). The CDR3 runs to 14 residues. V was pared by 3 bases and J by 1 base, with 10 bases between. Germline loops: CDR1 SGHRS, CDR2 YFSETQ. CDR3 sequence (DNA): TGCGCCAGCAGCTGGGGGGGAGAGAACACTGAAGCTTTCTTT. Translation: CASSWGGENTEAFF.

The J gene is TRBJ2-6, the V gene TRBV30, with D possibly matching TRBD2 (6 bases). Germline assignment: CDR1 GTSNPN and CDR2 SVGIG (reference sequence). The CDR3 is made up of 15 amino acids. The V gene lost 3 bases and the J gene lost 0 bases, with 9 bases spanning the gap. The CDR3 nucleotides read TGTGCCTGGAGAGGGGAGGTCTCTGGGGCCAACGTCCTGACTTTC. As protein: CAWRGEVSGANVLTF.